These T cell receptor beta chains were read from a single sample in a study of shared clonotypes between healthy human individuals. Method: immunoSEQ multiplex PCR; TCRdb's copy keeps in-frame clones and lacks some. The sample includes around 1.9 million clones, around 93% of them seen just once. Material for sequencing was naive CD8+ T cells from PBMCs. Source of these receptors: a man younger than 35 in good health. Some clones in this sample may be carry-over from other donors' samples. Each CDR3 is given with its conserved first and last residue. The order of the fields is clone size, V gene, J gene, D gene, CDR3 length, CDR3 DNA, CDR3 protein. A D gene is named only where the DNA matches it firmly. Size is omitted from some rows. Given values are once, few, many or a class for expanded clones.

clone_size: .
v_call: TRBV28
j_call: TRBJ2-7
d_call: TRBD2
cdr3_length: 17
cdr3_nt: TGTGCCAGCAGTTCCCCGCGACGGACTAGCGGGCGTTACGAGCAGTACTTC
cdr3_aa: CASSSPRRTSGRYEQYF

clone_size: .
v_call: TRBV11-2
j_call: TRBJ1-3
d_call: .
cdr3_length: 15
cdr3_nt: TGTGCCAGCAGCTTAGCAAGTCACTCTGGAAACACCATATATTTT
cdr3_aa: CASSLASHSGNTIYF

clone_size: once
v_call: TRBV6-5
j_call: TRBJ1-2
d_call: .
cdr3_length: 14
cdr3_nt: TGTGCCAGCAGGGGACGAATGACGGACTATGGCTACACCTTC
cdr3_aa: CASRGRMTDYGYTF

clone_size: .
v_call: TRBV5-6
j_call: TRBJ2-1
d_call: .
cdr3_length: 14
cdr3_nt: TGTGCCAGCAGACTAGGGGCCGACTACAATGAGCAGTTCTTC
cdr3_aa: CASRLGADYNEQFF

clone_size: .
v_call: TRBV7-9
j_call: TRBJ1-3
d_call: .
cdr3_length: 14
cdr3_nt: TGTGCCAGCAGCTTGCAAAATAGGGGAAACACCATATATTTT
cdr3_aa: CASSLQNRGNTIYF

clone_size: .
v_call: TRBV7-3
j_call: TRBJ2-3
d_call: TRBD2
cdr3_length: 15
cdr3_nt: TGTGCCAGCAGCTTCGCGGGACTAGTGGGAGATACGCAGTATTTT
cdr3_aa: CASSFAGLVGDTQYF

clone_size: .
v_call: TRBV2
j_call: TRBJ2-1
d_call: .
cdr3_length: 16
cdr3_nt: TGTGCCAGCAGTGAAGCGGAGTACCTCCAACACGATGAGCAGTTCTTC
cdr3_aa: CASSEAEYLQHDEQFF

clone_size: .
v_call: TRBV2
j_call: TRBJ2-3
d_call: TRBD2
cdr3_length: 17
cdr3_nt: TGTGCCCAAACCCCTATTAGCGGGAGGGTGGGGACAGATACGCAGTATTTT
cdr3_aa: CAQTPISGRVGTDTQYF

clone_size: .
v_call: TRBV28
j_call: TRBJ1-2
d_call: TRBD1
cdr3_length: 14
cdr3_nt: TGTGCCAGCCAATTGGACAGGGGTCGTAGCGGCTACACCTTC
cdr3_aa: CASQLDRGRSGYTF

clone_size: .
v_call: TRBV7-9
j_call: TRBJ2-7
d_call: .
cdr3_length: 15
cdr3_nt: TGTGCCAGCAGTTCCCTTTCGCCCGGCGCCTACGAGCAGTACTTC
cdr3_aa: CASSSLSPGAYEQYF

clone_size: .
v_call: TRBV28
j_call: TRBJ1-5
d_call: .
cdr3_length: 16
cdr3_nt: TGTGCCAGCAGTTTAGGGGACTGGGGCGGCAATCAGCCCCAGCATTTT
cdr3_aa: CASSLGDWGGNQPQHF

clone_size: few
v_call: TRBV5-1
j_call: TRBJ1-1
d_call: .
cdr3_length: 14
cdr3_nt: TGCGCCAGCAGCTCGGGACCTCTGAACACTGAAGCTTTCTTT
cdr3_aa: CASSSGPLNTEAFF

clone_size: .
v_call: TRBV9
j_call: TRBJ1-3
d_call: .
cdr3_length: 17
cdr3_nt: TGTGCCAGCAGCGTCCAGCGGGAGCATCCGTCTGGAAACACCATATATTTT
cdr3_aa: CASSVQREHPSGNTIYF

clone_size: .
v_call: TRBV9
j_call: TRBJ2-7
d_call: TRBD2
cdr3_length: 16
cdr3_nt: TGTGCCAGCAGCGTAGCCGGGACTAGCGGACTAACGGAGCAGTACTTC
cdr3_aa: CASSVAGTSGLTEQYF

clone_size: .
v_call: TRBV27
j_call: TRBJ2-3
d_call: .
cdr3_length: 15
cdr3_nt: TGTGCCAGCAGTTTATCTCCGGCTAGCACAGATACGCAGTATTTT
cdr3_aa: CASSLSPASTDTQYF

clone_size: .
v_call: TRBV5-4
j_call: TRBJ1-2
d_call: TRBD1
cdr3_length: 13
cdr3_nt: TGTGCCAGCAGCTTTACAGGGGGAGACGGCTACACCTTC
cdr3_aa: CASSFTGGDGYTF

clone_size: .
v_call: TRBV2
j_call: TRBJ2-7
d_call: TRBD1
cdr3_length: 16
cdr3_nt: TGTGCCAGCAGGGACCCGAAAACAGACAGGGCTCGCGAGCAGTACTTC
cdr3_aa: CASRDPKTDRAREQYF

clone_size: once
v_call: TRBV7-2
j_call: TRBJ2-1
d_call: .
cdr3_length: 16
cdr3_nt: TGTGCCAGCAGCAGAGCAACAGGGCCGGTTTCTAGCGAGCAGTTCTTC
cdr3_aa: CASSRATGPVSSEQFF

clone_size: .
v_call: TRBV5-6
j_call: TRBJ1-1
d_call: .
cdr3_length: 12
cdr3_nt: TGTGCCAGCAGCTTCCTAGGGGCTGAAGCTTTCTTT
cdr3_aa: CASSFLGAEAFF

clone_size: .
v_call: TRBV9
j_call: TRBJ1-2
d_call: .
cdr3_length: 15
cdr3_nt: TGTGCCAGCAGCGAGAACACTGGCTTGGACTATGGCTACACCTTC
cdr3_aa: CASSENTGLDYGYTF

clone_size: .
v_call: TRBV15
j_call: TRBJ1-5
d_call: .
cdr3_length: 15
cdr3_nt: TGTGCCACCAGCAGAGATTCGGGGTTCGCCCAGCCCCAGCATTTT
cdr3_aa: CATSRDSGFAQPQHF

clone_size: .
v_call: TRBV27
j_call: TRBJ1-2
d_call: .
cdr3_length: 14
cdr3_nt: TGTGCCAGCAGGCCCAGGGAGTTATTCTATGGCTACACCTTC
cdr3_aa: CASRPRELFYGYTF

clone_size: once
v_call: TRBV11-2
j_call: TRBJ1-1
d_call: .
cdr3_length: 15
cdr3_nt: TGTGCCAGCAGCTTAGAGGCAGGGCCGAACACTGAAGCTTTCTTT
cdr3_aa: CASSLEAGPNTEAFF

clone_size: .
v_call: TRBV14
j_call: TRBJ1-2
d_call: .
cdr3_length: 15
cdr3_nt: TGTGCCAGCAGCCAAGACCCCAACCTCAACTATGGCTACACCTTC
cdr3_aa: CASSQDPNLNYGYTF

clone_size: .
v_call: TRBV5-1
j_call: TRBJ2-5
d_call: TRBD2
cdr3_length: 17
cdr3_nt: TGCGCCAGCAGCCCGAGGTTAGCGGGAGGGCCTGAAGAGACCCAGTACTTC
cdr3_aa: CASSPRLAGGPEETQYF

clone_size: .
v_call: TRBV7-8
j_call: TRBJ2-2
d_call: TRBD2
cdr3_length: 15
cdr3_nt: TGTGCCAGCAGCTTAGACGGGAGGGCCCCCGGGGAGCTGTTTTTT
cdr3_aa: CASSLDGRAPGELFF

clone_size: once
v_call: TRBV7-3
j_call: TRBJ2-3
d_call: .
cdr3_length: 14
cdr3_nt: TGTGCCAGCAGCTCGACAGGTACCACAGATACGCAGTATTTT
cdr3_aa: CASSSTGTTDTQYF

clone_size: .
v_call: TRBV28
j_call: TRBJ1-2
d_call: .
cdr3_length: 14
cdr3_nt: TGTGCCAGCAACTTAGGGGGGGCCTCACCTGGCTACACCTTC
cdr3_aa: CASNLGGASPGYTF

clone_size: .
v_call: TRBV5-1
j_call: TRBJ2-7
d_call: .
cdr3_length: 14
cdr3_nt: TGCGCCAGCAGCCTCGCCGTGGGCTCCTACGAGCAGTACTTC
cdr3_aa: CASSLAVGSYEQYF

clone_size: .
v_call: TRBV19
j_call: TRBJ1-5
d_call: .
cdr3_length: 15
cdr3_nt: TGTGCCAGTAGTATAGTCAGGTACGGCAATCAGCCCCAGCATTTT
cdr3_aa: CASSIVRYGNQPQHF

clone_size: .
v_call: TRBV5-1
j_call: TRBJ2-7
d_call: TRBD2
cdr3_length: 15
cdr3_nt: TGCGCCAGCAGCGTATTTAGCGGGAGTACGTACGAGCAGTACTTC
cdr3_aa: CASSVFSGSTYEQYF

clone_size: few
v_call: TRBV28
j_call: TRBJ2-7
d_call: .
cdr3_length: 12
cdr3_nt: TGTGCCAGCAGTTTCCAGTCCTACGAGCAGTACTTC
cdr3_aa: CASSFQSYEQYF

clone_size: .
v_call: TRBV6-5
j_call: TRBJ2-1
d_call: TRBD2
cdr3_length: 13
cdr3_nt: TGTGCCAGCAGCTGGGACGGGAGGGATGAGCAGTTCTTC
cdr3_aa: CASSWDGRDEQFF

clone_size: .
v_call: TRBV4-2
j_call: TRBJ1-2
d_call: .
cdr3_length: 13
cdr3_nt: TGTGCCAGCAGCGGCAGACTCTACTATGGCTACACCTTC
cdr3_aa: CASSGRLYYGYTF

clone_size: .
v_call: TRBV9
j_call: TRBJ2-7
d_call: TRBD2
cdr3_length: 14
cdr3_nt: TGTGCCAGCAGTTCTAGCGGGAGCGACTACGAGCAGTACTTC
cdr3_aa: CASSSSGSDYEQYF

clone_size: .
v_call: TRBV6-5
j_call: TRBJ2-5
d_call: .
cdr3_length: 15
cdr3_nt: TGTGCCAGCAGTTCCCCCGCCGGCCCGCAAGAGACCCAGTACTTC
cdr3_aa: CASSSPAGPQETQYF

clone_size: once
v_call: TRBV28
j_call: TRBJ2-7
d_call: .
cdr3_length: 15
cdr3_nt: TGTGCCAGCAGTCCAGCTAAGTTCGCCTACTACGAGCAGTACTTC
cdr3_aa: CASSPAKFAYYEQYF

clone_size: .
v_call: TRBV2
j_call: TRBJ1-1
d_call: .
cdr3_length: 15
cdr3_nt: TGTGCCAGCAGTGAATATAGGGGGGTCGGTACTGAAGCTTTCTTT
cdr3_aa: CASSEYRGVGTEAFF

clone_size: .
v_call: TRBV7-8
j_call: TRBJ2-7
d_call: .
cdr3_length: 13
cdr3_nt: TGTGCCAGCAACTTGGGGTCGCGGTACGAGCAGTACTTC
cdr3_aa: CASNLGSRYEQYF

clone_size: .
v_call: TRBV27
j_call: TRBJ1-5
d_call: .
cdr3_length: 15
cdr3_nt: TGTGCCAGCAGTTTATGGGGGAAACACAATCAGCCCCAGCATTTT
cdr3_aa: CASSLWGKHNQPQHF

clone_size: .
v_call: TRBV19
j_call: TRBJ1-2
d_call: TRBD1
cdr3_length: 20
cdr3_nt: TGTGCCAGTAGTATAGACCTAATCCACCGGGACAGTAAAATTAACTATGGCTACACCTTC
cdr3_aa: CASSIDLIHRDSKINYGYTF

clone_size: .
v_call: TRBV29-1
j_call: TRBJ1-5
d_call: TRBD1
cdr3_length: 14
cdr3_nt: TGCAGCGTTTTAGAGGGGGCGAGCAATCAGCCCCAGCATTTT
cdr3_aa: CSVLEGASNQPQHF

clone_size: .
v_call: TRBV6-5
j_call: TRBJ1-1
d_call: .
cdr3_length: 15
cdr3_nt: TGTGCCAGCAGTTACACCTACAGGGAAAGCACTGAAGCTTTCTTT
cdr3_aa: CASSYTYRESTEAFF

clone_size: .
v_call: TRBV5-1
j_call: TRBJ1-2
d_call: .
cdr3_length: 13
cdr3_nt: TGCGCCAGCAGCTTAGTGGTAAACTATGGCTACACCTTC
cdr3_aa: CASSLVVNYGYTF

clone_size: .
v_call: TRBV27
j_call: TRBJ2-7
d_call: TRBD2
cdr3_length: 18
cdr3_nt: TGTGCCAGCAGTTCCCCGACTAGCGGGACCCTAATGCTCTACGAGCAGTACTTC
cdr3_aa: CASSSPTSGTLMLYEQYF

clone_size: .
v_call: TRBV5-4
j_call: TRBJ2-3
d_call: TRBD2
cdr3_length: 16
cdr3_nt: TGTGCCAGCAGCTTGTGGACTAGCGGGATCGGAGATACGCAGTATTTT
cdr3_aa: CASSLWTSGIGDTQYF

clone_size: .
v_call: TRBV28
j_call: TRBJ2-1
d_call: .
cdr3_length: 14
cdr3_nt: TGTGCCAGCAGTTTGAGTTTGCGGAACAATGAGCAGTTCTTC
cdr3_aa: CASSLSLRNNEQFF

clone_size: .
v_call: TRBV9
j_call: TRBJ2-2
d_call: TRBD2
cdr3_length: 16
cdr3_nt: TGTGCCAGCAGCGTAGACAGCGGGAGAAACACCGGGGAGCTGTTTTTT
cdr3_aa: CASSVDSGRNTGELFF

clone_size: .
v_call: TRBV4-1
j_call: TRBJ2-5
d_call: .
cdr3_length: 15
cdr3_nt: TGCGCCAGCAGCCAAGATGTAGGGACACAAGAGACCCAGTACTTC
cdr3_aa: CASSQDVGTQETQYF